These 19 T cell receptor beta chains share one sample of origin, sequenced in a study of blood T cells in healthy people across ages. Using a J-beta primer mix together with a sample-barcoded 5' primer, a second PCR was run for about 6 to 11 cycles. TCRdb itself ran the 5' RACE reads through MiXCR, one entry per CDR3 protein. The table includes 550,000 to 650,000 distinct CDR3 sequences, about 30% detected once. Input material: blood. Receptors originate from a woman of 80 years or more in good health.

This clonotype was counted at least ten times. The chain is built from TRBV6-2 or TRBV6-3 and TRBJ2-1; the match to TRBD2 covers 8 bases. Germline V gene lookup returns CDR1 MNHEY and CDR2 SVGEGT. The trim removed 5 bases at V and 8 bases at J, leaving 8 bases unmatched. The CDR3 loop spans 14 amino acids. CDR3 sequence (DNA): TGTGCCAGCAGTGACCCGGGGGGGTTTGATGAGCAGTTCTTC. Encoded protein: CASSDPGGFDEQFF.

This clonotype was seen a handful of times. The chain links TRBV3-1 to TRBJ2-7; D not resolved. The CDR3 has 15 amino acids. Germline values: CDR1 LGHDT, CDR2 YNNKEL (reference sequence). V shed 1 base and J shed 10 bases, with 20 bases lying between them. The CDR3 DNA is TGTGCCAGCAGCCAAGGACGTGGCCTAGTCGGTTCCCAGTACTTC. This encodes CASSQGRGLVGSQYF.

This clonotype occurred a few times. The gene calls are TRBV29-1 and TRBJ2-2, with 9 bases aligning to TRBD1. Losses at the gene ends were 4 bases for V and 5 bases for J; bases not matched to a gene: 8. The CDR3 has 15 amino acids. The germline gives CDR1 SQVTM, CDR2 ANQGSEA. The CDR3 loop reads CSVVIRDRVTGELFF. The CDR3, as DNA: TGCAGCGTTGTCATCCGGGACAGGGTAACCGGGGAGCTGTTTTTT.

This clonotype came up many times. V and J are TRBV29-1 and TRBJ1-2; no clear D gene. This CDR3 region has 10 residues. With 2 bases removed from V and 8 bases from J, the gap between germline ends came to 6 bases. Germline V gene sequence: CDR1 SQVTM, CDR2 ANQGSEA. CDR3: CSVESGGYTF. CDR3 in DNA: TGCAGCGTTGAATCAGGAGGCTACACCTTC. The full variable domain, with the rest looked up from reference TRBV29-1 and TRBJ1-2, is SAVISQKPSRDICQRGTSLTIQCQVDSQVTMMFWYRQQPGQSLTLIATANQGSEATYESGFVIDKFPISRPNLTFSTLTVSNMSPEDSSIYLCSVESGGYTFGSGTRLTVV.

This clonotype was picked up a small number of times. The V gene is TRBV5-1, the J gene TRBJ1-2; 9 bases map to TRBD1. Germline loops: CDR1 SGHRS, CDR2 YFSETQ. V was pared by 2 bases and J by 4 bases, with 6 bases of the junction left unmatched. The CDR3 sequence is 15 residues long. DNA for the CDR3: TGCGCCAGCAGCTTACAACAGGGGGCAAGCTATGGCTACACCTTC. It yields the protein CASSLQQGASYGYTF.

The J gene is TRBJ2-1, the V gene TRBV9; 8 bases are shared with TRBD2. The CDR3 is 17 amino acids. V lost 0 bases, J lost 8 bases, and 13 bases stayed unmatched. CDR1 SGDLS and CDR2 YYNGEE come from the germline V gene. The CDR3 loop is CASSVDITGLVRDEQFF. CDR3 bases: TGTGCCAGCAGCGTAGACATAACGGGACTAGTACGCGATGAGCAGTTCTTC.

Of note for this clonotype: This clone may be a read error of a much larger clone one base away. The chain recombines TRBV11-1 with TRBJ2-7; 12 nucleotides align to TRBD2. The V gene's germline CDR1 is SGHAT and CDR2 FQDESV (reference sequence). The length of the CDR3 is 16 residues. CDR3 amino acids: CANSSGLAGSTSEQYF. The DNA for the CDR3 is TGTGCCAACAGCAGCGGACTAGCGGGGTCAACGAGCGAGCAGTACTTC.

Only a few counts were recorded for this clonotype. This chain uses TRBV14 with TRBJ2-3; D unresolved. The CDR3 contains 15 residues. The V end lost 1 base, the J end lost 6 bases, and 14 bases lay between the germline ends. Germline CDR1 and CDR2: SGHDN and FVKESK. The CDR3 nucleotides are TGTGCCAGCAGCCAAGCGCAGCCCCGGCGGGATACGCAGTATTTT. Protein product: CASSQAQPRRDTQYF.

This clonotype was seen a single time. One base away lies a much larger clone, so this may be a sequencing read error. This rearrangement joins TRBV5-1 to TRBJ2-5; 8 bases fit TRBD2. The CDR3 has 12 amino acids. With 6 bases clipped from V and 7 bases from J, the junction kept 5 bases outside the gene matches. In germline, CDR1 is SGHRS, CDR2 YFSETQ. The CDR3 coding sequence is TGCGCCAGCATCGGGGGGGACGGGACCCAGTACTTC. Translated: CASIGGDGTQYF.

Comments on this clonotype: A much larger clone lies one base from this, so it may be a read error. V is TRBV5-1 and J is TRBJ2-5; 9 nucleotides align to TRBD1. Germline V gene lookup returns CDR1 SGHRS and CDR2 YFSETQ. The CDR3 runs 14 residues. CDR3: CAGSARTGEETQYF. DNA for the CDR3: TGCGCCGGCAGCGCGAGGACAGGGGAAGAGACCCAGTACTTC.

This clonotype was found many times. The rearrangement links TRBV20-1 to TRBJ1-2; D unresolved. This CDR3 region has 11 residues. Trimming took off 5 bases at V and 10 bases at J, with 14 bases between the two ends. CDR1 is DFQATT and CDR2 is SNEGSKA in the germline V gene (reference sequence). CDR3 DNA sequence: TGCAGTGCTGCCCCCCTCGAGGACTACACCTTC. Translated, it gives CSAAPLEDYTF.

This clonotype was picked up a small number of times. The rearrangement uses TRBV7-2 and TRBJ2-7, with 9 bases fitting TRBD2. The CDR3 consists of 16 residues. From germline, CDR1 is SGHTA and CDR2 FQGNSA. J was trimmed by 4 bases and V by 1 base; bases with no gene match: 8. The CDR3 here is CASSLGSASGTYEQYF. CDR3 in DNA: TGTGCCAGCAGCTTAGGGTCGGCTAGCGGGACATACGAGCAGTACTTC.

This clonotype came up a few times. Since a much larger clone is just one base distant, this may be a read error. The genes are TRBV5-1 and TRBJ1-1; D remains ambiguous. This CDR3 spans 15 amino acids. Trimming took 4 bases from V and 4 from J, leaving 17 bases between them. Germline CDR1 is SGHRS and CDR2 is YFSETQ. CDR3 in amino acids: CASSRLTPGSTEAFF. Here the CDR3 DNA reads TGCGCCAGCAGCCGGCTTACACCGGGGAGCACTGAAGCTTTCTTT.

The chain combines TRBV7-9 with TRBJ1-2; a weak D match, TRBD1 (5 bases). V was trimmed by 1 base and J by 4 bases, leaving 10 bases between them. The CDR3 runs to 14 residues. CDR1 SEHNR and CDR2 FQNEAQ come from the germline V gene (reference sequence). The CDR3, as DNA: TGTGCCAGCAGCTTAGGAGGGGTCAGCTATGGCTACACCTTC. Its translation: CASSLGGVSYGYTF.

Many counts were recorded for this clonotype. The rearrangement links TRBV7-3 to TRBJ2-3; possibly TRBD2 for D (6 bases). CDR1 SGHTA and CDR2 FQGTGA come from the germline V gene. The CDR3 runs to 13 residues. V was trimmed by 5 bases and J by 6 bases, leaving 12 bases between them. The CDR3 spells CASSPPGRDTQYF. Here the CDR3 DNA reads TGTGCCAGCAGCCCCCCGGGGAGGGATACGCAGTATTTT.

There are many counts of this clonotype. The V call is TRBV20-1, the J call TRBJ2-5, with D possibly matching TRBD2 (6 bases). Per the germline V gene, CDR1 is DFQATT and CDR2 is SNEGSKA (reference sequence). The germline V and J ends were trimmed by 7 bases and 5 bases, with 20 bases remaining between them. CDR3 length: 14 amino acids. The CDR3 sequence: CSVHLLALGETQYF. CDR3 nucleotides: TGCAGTGTCCATTTACTAGCCCTGGGTGAGACCCAGTACTTC.

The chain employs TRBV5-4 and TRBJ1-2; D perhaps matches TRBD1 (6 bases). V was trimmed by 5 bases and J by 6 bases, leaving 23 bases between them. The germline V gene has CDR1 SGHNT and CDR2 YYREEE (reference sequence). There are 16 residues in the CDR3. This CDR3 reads CASRNVRTAPCHGYTF. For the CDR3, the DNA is TGTGCCAGCAGGAACGTACGGACAGCTCCCTGCCATGGCTACACCTTC.

The CDR3 region is CASSEGSREEKLFF. In DNA, the CDR3 is TGTGCCAGCAGTGAAGGGTCCAGGGAGGAAAAACTGTTTTTT. V and J are TRBV6-1 and TRBJ1-4, with a weak D call TRBD1 (5 bases). There are 14 residues in the CDR3. Germline CDR1 MNHNS, CDR2 SASEGT. V gave up 1 base and J gave up 8 bases, with 11 bases separating them.

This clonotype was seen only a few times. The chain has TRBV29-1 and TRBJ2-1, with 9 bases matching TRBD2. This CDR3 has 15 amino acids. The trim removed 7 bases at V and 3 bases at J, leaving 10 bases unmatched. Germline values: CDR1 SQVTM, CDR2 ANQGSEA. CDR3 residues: CSAEEETSGYNEQFF. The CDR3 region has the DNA TGCAGCGCCGAAGAGGAGACTAGCGGCTACAATGAGCAGTTCTTC.